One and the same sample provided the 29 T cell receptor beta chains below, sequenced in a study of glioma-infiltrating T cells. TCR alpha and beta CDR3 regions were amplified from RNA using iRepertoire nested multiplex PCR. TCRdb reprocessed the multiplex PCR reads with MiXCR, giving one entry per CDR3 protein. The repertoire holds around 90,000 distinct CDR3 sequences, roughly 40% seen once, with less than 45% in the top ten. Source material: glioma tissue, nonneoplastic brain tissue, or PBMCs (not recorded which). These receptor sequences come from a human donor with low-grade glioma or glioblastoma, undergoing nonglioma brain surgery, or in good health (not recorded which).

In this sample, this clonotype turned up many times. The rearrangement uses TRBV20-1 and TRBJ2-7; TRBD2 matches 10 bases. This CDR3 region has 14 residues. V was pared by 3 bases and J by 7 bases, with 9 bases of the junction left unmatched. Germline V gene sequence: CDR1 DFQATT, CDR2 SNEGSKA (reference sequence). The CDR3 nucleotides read TGCAGTGCTAGTAGAGCGGGAGGGCCTTCTGAGCAGTACTTC. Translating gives CSASRAGGPSEQYF.

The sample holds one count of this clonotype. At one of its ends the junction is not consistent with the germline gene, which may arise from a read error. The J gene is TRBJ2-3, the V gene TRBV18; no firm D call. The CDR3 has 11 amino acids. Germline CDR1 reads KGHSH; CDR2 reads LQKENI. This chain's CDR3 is CASSREDKQYF. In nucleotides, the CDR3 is TGTGCCAGCTCAAGGGAAGATAAGCAGTATTTT.

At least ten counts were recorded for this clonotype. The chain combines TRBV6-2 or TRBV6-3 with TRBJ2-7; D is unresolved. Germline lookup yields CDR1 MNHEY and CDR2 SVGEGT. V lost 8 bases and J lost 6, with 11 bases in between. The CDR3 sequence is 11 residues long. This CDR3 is CASGFYLEQYF. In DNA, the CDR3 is TGTGCCAGCGGTTTTTATCTCGAGCAGTACTTC.

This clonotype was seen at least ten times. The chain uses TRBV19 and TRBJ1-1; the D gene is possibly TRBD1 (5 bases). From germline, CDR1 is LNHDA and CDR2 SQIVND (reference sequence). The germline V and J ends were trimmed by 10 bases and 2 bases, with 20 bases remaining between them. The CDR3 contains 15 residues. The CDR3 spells CAIRGLGGSNTEAFF. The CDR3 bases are TGTGCCATAAGGGGTCTTGGGGGTTCAAACACTGAAGCTTTCTTT.

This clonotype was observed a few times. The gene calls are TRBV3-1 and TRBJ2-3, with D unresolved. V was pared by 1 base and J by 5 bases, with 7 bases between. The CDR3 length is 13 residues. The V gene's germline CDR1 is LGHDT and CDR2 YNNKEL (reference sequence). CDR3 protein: CASSQAGVDTQYF. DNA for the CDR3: TGTGCCAGCAGCCAAGCGGGTGTAGATACGCAGTATTTT.

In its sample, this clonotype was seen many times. CDR3 nucleotide sequence: TGTGCCAGCAGCTTGGATCTGGGGCAATATAATTCACCCCTCCACTTT. Translating it yields CASSLDLGQYNSPLHF. This rearrangement joins TRBV5-5 to TRBJ1-6; D is possibly TRBD1 (5 bases). Trimming removed 0 bases at V and 4 bases at J, with 11 bases between. Germline CDR1 is SGHKS and CDR2 is YYEKEE (reference sequence). The CDR3 extends over 16 amino acids.

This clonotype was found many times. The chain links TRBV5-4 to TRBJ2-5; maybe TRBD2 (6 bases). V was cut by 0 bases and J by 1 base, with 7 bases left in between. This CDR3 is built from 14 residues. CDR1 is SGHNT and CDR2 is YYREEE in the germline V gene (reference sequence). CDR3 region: CASSLGDFQETQYF. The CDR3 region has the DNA TGTGCCAGCAGCTTGGGGGACTTCCAAGAGACCCAGTACTTC.

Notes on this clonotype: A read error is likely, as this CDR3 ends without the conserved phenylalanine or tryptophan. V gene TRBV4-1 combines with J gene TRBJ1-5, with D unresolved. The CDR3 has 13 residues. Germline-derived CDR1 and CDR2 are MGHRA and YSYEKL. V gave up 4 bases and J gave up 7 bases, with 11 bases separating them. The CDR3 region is CASSPPGGQPQHL. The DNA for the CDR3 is TGCGCCAGCAGCCCCCCGGGAGGGCAGCCCCAGCATCTT.

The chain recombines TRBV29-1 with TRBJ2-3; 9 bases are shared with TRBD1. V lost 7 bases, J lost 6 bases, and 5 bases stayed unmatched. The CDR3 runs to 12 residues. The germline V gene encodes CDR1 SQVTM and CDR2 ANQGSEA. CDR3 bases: TGCAGCGCGCGGACAGGGGTGGATACGCAGTATTTT. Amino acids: CSARTGVDTQYF.

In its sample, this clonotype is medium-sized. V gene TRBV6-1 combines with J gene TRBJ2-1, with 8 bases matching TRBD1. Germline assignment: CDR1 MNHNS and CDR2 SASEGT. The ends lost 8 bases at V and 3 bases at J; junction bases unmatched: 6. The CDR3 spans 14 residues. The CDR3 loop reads CASCGQGIYNEQFF. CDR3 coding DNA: TGTGCCAGCTGTGGACAGGGTATCTACAATGAGCAGTTCTTC.

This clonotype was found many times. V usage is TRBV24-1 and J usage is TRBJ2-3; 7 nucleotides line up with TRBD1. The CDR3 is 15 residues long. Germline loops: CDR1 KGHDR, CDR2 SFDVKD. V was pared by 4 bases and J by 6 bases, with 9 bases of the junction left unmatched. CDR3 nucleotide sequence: TGTGCCACCAGTGACCCGACAGGGTTGGGGGATACGCAGTATTTT. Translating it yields CATSDPTGLGDTQYF.

In DNA form, the CDR3 reads TGTGCCTGGGAGCGAAGGCGGTCCGGGGAGCTGTTTTTT. Encoded protein: CAWERRRSGELFF. This chain uses TRBV30 with TRBJ2-2; no clear D. The CDR3 has 13 residues. V dropped 5 bases and J dropped 6 bases, with 13 bases sitting between them. From germline, CDR1 is GTSNPN and CDR2 SVGIG (reference sequence).

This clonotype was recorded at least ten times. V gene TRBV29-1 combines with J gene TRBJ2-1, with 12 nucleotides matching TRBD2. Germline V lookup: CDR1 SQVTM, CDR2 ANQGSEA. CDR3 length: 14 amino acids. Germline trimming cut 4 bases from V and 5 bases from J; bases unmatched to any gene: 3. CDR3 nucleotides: TGCAGCGTTGGCCTAGCGGGAGGGGACAATGAGCAGTTCTTC. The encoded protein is CSVGLAGGDNEQFF.

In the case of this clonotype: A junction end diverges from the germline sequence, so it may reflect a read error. The CDR3 spells CASSLGAGLNEASF. The CDR3 nucleotides are TGTGCCAGCAGCTTAGGGGCAGGGCTTAACGAAGCTTCCTTT. The rearrangement joins TRBV7-6 to TRBJ1-1, with D perhaps matching TRBD1 (5 bases). Germline V gene sequence: CDR1 SGHVS, CDR2 FNYEAQ. This CDR3 spans 14 amino acids. Drawing the rest from reference TRBV7-6 and TRBJ1-1, the complete variable domain is GAGVSQSPRYKVTKRGQDVALRCDPISGHVSLYWYRQALGQGPEFLTYFNYEAQQDKSGLPNDRFSAERPEGSISTLTIQRTEQRDSAMYRCASSLGAGLNEASFGQGTRLTVV.

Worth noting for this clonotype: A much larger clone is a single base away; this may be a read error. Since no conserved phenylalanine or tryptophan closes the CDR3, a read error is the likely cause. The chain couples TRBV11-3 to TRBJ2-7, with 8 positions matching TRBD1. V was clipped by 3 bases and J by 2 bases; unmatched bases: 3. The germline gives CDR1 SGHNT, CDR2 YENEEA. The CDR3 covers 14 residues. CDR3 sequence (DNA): TGTGCCAGCAGCTTCCCGGACAGGGCCTACGAGCAGTACCTC. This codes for CASSFPDRAYEQYL.

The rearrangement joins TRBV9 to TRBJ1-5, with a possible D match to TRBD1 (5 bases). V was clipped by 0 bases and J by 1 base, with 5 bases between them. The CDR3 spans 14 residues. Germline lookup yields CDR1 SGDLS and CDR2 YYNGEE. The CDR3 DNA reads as TGTGCCAGCAGCGTAGGACAGAGCAATCAGCCCCAGCATTTT. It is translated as CASSVGQSNQPQHF.

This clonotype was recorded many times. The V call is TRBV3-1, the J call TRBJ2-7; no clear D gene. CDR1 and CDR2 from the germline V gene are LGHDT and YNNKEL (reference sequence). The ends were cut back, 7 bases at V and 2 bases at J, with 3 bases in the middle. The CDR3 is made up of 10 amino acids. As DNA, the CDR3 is TGTGCCAGCATACCCTACGAGCAGTACTTC. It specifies CASIPYEQYF.

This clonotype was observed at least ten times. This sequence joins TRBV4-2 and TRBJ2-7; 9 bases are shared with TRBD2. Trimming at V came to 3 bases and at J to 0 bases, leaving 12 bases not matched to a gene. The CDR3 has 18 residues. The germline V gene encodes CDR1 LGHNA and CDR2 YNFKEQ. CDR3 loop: CASSQGASGVRSSYEQYF. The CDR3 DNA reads TGTGCCAGCAGCCAGGGGGCTAGCGGGGTCAGGAGCTCCTACGAGCAGTACTTC.

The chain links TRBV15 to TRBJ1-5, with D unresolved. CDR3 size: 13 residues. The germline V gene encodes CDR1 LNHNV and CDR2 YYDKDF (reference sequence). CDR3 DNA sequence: TGTGCTAGCAGCGTAGACCTAAATCAGCCCCAGCATTTT. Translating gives CASSVDLNQPQHF. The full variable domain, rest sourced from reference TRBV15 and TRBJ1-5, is DAMVIQNPRYQVTQFGKPVTLSCSQTLNHNVMYWYQQKSSQAPKLLFHYYDKDFNNEADTPDNFQSRRPNTSFCFLDIRSPGLGDTAMYLCASSVDLNQPQHFGDGTRLSIL.

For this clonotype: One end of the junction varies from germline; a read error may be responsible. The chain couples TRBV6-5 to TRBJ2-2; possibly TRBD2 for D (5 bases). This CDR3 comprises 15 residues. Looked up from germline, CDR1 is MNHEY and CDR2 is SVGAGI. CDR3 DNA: TGTGCGAGCAGTTACGGTCTCATCAACACCGGGGAGCCGTTTTTT. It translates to CASSYGLINTGEPFF.

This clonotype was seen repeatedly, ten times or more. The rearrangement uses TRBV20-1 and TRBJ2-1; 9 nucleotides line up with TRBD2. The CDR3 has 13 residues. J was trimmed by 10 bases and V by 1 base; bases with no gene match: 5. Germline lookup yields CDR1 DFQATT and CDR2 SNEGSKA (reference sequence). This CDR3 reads CSARVGSGGEQFF. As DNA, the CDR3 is TGCAGTGCTAGAGTCGGTAGCGGGGGCGAGCAGTTCTTC.

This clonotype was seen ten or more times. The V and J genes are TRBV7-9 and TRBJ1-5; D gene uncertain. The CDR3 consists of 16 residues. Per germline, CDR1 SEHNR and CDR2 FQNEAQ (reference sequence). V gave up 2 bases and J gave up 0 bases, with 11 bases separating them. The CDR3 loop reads CASSLKIWDSNQPQHF. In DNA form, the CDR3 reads TGTGCCAGCAGCTTAAAGATTTGGGATAGCAATCAGCCCCAGCATTTT.

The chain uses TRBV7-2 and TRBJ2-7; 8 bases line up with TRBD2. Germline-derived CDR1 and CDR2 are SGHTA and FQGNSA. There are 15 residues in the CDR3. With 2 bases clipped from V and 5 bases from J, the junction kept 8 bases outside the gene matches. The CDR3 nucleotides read TGTGCCAGCAGCTTATCCCAAGCGGGAGTTAACGAGCAGTACTTC. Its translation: CASSLSQAGVNEQYF.

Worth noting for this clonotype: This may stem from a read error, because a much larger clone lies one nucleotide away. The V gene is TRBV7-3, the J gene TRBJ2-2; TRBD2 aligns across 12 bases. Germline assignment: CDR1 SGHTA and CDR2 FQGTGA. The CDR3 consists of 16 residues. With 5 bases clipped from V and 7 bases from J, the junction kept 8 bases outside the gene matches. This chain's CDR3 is CASSPLAGGPHGELFF. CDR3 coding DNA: TGTGCCAGCAGCCCTCTAGCGGGGGGGCCTCACGGGGAGCTGTTTTTT.

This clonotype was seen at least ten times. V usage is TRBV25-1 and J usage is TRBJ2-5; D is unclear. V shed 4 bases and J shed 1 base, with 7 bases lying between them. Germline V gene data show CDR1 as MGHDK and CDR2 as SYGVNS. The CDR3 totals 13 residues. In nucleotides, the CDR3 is TGTGCCAGCAGTGGGGCGATCCAAGAGACCCAGTACTTC. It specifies CASSGAIQETQYF. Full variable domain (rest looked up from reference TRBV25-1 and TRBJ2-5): EADIYQTPRYLVIGTGKKITLECSQTMGHDKMYWYQQDPGMELHLIHYSYGVNSTEKGDLSSESTVSRIRTEHFPLTLESARPSHTSQYLCASSGAIQETQYFGPGTRLLVL.

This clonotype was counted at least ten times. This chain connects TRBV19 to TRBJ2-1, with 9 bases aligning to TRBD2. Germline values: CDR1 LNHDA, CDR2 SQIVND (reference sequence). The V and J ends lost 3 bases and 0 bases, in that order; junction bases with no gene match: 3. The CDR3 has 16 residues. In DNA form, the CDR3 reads TGTGCCAGTAGTATCAGCGGGAGGAGCTCCTACAATGAGCAGTTCTTC. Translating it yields CASSISGRSSYNEQFF.

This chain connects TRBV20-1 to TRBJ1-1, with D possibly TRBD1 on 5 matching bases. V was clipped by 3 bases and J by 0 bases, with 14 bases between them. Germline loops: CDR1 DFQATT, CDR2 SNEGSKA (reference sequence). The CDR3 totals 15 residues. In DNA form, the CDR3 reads TGCAGTGCTAGTCTTGGGGCCTGTATGAACACTGAAGCTTTCTTT. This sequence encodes CSASLGACMNTEAFF.

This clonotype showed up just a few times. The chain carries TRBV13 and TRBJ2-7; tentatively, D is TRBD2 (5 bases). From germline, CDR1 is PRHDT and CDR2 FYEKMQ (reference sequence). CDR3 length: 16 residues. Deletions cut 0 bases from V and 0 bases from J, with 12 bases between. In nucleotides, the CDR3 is TGTGCCAGCAGCTTAGGCCTAGCCAAACACTCCTACGAGCAGTACTTC. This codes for CASSLGLAKHSYEQYF.

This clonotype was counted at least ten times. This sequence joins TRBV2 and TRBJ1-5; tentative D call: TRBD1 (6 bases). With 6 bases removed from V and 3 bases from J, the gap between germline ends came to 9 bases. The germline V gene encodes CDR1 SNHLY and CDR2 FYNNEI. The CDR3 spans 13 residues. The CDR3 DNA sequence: TGTGCCAGCAGCCGGGACACCAATCAGCCCCAGCATTTT. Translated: CASSRDTNQPQHF.